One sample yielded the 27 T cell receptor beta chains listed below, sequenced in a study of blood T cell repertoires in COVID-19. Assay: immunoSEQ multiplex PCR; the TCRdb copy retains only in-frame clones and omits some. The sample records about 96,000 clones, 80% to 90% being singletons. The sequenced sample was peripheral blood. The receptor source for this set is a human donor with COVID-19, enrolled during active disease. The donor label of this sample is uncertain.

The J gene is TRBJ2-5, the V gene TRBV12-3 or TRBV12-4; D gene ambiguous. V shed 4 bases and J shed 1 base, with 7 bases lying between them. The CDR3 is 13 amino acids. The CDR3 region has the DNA TGTGCCAGCAGTTCTGGCGGCCAAGAGACCCAGTACTTC. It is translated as CASSSGGQETQYF.

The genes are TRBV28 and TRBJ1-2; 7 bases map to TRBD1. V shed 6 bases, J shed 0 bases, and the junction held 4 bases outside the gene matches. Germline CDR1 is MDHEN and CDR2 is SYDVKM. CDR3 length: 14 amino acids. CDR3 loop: CASSGTETNYGYTF. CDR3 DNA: TGTGCCAGCAGCGGGACAGAGACTAACTATGGCTACACCTTC.

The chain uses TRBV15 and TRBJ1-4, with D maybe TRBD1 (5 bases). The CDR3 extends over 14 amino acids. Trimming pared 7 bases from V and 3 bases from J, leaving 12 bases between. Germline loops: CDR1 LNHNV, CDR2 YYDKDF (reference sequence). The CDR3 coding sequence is TGTGCCACCAAAGGGGCGCCGGCTAATGAAAAACTGTTTTTT. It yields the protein CATKGAPANEKLFF.

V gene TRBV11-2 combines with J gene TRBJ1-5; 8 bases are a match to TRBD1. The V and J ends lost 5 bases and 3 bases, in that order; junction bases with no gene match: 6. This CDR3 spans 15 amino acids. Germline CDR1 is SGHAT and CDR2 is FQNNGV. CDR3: CASSLGQGYNQPQHF. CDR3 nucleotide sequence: TGTGCCAGCAGCCTCGGACAGGGATACAATCAGCCCCAGCATTTT. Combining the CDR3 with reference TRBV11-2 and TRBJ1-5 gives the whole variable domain EAGVAQSPRYKIIEKRQSVAFWCNPISGHATLYWYQQILGQGPKLLIQFQNNGVVDDSQLPKDRFSAERLKGVDSTLKIQPAKLEDSAVYLCASSLGQGYNQPQHFGDGTRLSIL.

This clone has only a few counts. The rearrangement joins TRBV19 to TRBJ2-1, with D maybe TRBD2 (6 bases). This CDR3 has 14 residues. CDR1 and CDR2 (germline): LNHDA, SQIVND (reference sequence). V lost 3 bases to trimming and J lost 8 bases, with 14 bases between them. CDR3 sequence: CASSIPGVKDEQFF. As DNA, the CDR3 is TGTGCCAGTAGTATCCCGGGAGTTAAGGATGAGCAGTTCTTC. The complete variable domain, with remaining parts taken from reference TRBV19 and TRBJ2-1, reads DGGITQSPKYLFRKEGQNVTLSCEQNLNHDAMYWYRQDPGQGLRLIYYSQIVNDFQKGDIAEGYSVSREKKESFPLTVTSAQKNPTAFYLCASSIPGVKDEQFFGPGTRLTVL.

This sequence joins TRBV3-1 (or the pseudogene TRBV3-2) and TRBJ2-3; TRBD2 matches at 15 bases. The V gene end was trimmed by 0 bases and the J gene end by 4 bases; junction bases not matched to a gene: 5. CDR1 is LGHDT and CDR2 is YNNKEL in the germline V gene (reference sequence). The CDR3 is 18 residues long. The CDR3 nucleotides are TGTGCCAGCAGCCAAGATGGGACTAGCGGGGGGAGGGCAGATACGCAGTATTTT. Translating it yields CASSQDGTSGGRADTQYF.

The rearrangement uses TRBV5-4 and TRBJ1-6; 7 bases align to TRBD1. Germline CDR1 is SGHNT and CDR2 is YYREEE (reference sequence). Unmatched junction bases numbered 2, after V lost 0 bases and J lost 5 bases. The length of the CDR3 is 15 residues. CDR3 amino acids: CASSLERGHNSPLHF. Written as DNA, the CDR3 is TGTGCCAGCAGCTTGGAAAGGGGGCATAATTCACCCCTCCACTTT.

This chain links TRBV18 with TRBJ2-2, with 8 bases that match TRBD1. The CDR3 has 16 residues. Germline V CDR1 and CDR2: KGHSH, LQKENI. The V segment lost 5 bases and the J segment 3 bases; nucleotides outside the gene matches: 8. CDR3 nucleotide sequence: TGTGCCAGCTCATCTAGACAGGGGACGTACACCGGGGAGCTGTTTTTT. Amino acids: CASSSRQGTYTGELFF.

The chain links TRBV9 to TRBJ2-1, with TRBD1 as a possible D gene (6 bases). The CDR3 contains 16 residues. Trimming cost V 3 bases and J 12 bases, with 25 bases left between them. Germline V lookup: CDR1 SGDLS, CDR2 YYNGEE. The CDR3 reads CASSDPWGPAGPGQFF. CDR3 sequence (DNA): TGTGCCAGCAGCGACCCCTGGGGGCCAGCCGGGCCTGGGCAGTTCTTC.

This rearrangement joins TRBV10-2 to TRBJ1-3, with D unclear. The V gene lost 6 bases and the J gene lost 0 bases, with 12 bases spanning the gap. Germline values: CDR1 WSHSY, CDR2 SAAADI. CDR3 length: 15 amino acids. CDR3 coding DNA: TGCGCCAGCAGGATTCTGACTGGCTCTGGAAACACCATATATTTT. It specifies CASRILTGSGNTIYF.

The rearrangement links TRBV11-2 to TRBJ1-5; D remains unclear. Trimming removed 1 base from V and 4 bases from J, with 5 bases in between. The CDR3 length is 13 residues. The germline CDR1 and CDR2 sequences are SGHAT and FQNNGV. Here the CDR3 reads CASSLGANQPQHF. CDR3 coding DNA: TGTGCCAGCAGCTTAGGGGCAAATCAGCCCCAGCATTTT.

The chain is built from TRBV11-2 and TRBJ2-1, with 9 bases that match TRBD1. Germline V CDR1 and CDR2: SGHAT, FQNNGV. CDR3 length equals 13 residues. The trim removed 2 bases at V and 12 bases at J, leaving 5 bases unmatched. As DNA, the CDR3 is TGTGCCAGCAGCTTACTCGACAGGGGGTGGCAGTTCTTC. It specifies CASSLLDRGWQFF.

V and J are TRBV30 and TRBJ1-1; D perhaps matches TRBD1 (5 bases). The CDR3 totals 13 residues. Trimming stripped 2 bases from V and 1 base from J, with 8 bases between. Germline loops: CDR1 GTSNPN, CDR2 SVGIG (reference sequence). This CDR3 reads CAWSSRGNTEAFF. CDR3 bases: TGTGCCTGGAGTTCAAGGGGGAACACTGAAGCTTTCTTT.

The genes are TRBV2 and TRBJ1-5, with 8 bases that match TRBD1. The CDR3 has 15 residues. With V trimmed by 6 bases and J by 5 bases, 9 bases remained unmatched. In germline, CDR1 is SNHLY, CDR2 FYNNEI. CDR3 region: CASRPETGEYQPQHF. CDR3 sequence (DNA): TGTGCCAGCAGACCCGAGACAGGGGAGTATCAGCCCCAGCATTTT.

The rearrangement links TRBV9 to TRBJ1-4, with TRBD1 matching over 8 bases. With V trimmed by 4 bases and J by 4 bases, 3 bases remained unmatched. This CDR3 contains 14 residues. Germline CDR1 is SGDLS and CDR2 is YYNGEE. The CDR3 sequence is CASSRDRFNEKLFF. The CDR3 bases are TGTGCCAGCAGCCGGGACAGGTTTAATGAAAAACTGTTTTTT.

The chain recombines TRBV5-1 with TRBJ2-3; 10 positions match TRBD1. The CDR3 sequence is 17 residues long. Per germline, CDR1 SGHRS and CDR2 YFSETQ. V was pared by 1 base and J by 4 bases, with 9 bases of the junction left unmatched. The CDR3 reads CASSLPGGTGAADTQYF. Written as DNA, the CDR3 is TGCGCCAGCAGCTTGCCTGGGGGGACAGGGGCCGCAGATACGCAGTATTTT.

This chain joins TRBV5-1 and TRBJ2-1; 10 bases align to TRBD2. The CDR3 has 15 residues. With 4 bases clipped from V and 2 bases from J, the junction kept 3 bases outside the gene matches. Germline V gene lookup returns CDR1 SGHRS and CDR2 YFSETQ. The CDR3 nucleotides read TGCGCCAGCAGCGCACTAGCGGGAACCTACAATGAGCAGTTCTTC. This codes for CASSALAGTYNEQFF.

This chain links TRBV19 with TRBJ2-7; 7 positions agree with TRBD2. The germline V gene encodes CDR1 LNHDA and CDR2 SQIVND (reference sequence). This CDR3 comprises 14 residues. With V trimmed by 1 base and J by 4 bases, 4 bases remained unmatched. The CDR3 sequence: CASSIAGGGYEQYF. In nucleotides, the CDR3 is TGTGCCAGTAGTATAGCGGGGGGAGGATACGAGCAGTACTTC.

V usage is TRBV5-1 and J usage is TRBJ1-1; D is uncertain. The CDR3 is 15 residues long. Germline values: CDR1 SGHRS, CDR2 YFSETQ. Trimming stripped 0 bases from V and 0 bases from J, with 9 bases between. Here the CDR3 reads CASSLAQIMNTEAFF. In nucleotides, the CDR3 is TGCGCCAGCAGCTTGGCCCAGATCATGAACACTGAAGCTTTCTTT.

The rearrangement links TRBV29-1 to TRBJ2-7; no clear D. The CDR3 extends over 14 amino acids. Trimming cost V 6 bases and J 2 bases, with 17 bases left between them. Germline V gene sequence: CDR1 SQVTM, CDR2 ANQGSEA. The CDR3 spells CSVSHGLDTYEQYF. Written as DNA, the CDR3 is TGCAGCGTATCGCATGGGCTGGATACCTACGAGCAGTACTTC.

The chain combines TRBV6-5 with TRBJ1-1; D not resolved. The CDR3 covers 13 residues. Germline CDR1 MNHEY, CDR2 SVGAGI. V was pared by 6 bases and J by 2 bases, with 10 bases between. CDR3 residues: CASRPGSNTEAFF. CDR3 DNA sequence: TGTGCCAGCAGACCGGGAAGTAACACTGAAGCTTTCTTT.

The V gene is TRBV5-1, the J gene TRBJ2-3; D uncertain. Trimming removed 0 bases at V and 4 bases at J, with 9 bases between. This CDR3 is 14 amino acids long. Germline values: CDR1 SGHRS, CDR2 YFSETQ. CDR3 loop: CASSLESLPDTQYF. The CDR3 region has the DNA TGCGCCAGCAGCTTGGAATCTCTCCCAGATACGCAGTATTTT.

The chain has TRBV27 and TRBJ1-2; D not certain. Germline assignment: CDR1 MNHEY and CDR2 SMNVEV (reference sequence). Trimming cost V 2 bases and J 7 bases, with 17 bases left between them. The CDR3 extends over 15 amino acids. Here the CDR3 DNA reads TGTGCCAGCAGTTTAAGGGCTTCCGGGGAGGTTGGCTACACCTTC. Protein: CASSLRASGEVGYTF.

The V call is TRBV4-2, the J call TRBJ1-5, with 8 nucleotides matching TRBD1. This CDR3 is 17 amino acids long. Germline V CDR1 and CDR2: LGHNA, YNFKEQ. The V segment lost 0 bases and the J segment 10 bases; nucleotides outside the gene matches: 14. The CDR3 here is CASSQDLGTGSYRPQHF. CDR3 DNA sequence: TGTGCCAGCAGCCAAGACCTTGGGACAGGATCTTATCGACCCCAGCATTTT.

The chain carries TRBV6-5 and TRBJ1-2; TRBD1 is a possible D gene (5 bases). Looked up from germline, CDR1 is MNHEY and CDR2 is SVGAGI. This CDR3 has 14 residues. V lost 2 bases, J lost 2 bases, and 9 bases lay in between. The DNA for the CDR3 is TGTGCCAGCAGTTACGGGGCAGGGAACTATGGCTACACCTTC. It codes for CASSYGAGNYGYTF.

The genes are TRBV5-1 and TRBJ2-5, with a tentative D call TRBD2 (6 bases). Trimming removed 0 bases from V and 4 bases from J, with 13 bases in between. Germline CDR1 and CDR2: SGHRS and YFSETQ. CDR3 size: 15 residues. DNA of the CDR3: TGCGCCAGCAGCTTGGCGGGGGAAAAACGAGAGACCCAGTACTTC. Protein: CASSLAGEKRETQYF.

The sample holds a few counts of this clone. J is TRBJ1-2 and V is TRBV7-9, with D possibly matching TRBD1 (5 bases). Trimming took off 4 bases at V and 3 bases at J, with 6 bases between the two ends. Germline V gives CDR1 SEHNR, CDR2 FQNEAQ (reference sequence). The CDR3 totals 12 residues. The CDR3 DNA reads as TGTGCCAGCAGCTCGACAGACTATGGCTACACCTTC. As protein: CASSSTDYGYTF.